This T cell receptor (beta chain) was observed in a study of blood T cell repertoires in COVID-19. The data were produced by immunoSEQ multiplex PCR, yet TCRdb's version contains in-frame clones alone and is incomplete. The data show about 180,000 clones, about 81% seen once. This CDR3 is built from 14 residues. The germline V gene has CDR1 SGHNT and CDR2 YENEEA. The germline V and J ends were trimmed by 2 bases and 2 bases, with 9 bases remaining between them. The clonotype comes from a woman of 80 years or more with COVID-19, enrolled during active disease. The V gene is TRBV11-3, the J gene TRBJ2-5, with a tentative D call TRBD1 (5 bases). The sample taken for sequencing was peripheral blood. The CDR3 sequence is CASSLQGSQETQYF. For the CDR3, the DNA is TGTGCCAGCAGCTTACAGGGCTCACAAGAGACCCAGTACTTC. The entire variable domain, with the rest obtained from reference TRBV11-3 and TRBJ2-5, is as follows: EAGVVQSPRYKIIEKKQPVAFWCNPISGHNTLYWYLQNLGQGPELLIRYENEEAVDDSQLPKDRFSAERLKGVDSTLKIQPAELGDSAVYLCASSLQGSQETQYFGPGTRLLVL.